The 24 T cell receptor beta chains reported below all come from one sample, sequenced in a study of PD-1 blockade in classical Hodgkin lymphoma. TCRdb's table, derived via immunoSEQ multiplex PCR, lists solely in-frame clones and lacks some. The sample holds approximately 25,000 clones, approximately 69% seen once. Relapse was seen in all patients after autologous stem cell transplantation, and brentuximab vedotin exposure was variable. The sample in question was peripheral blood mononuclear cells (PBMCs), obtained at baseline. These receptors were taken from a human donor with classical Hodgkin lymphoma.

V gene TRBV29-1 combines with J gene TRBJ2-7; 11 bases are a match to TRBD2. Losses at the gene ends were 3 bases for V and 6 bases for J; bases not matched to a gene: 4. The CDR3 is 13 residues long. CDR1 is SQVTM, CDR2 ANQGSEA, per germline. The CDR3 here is CSVDTSGGSEQYF. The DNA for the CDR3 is TGCAGCGTTGACACTAGCGGGGGCTCCGAGCAGTACTTC.

The DNA of the CDR3 is TGTGCCATCGGGGACAGGATAGGGGAAAAACTGTTTTTT. Its protein is CAIGDRIGEKLFF. The genes are TRBV10-3 and TRBJ1-4; 8 nucleotides agree with TRBD1. Trimming took 8 bases from V and 8 from J; bases not matched to a gene: 7. The CDR3 loop spans 13 amino acids. Germline CDR1 is ENHRY and CDR2 is SYGVKD.

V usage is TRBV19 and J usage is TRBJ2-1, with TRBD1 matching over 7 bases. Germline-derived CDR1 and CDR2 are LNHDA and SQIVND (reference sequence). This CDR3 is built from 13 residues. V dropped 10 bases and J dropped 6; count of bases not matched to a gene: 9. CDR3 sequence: CATRTGPVNEQFF. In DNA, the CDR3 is TGTGCCACCAGGACAGGCCCCGTCAATGAGCAGTTCTTC.

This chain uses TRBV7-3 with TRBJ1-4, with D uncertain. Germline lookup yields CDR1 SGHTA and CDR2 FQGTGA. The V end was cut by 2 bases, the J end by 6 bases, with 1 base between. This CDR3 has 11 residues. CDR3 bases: TGTGCCAGCAGCTTACATGAAAAACTGTTTTTT. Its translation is CASSLHEKLFF.

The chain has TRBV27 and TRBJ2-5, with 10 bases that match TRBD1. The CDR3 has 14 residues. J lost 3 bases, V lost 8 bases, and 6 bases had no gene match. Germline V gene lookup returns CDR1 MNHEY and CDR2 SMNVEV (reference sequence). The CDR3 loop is CASGRQGAEETQYF. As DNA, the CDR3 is TGTGCCAGCGGTAGACAGGGGGCGGAAGAGACCCAGTACTTC.

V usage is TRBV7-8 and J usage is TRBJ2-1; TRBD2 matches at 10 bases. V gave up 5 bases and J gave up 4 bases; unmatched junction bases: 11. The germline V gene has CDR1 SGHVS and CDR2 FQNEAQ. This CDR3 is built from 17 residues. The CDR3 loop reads CASSPISGTSEYNEQFF. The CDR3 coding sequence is TGTGCCAGCAGCCCCATCTCCGGGACTAGCGAGTACAATGAGCAGTTCTTC.

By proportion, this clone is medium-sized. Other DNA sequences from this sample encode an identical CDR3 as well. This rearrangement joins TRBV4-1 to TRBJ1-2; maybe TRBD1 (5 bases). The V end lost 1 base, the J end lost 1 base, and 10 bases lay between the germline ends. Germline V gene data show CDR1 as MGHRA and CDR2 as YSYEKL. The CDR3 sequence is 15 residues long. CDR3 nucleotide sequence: TGCGCCAGCAGCCAAGGCCCAGGGCTTAACTATGGCTACACCTTC. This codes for CASSQGPGLNYGYTF.

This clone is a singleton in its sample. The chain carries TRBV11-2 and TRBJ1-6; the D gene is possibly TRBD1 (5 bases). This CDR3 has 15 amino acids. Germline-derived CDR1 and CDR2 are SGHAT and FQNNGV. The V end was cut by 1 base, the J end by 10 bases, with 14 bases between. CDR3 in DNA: TGTGCCAGCAGCTTAGTTTCGGGGGTAGGGTCACCCCTCCACTTT. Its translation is CASSLVSGVGSPLHF.

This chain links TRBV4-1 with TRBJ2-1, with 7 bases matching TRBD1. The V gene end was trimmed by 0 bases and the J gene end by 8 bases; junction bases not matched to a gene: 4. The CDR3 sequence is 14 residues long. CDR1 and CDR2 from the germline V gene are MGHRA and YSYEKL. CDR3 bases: TGCGCCAGCAGCCAAGATCCGACAGGGTATGAGCAGTTCTTC. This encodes CASSQDPTGYEQFF.

CDR3 DNA: TGTGCCATCAGAACGGGAGACCAGCCCCAGCATTTT. It specifies CAIRTGDQPQHF. The rearrangement uses TRBV10-3 and TRBJ1-5; no reliable D call. The V end lost 6 bases, the J end lost 7 bases, and 10 bases lay between the germline ends. Germline V gene lookup returns CDR1 ENHRY and CDR2 SYGVKD. This CDR3 contains 12 residues.

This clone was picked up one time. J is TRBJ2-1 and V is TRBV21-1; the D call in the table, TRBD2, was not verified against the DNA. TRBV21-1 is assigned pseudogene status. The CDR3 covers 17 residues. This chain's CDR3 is CASSPDRPSGTRNEQFF. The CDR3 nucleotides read TGTGCCAGCAGCCCAGACAGGCCCTCCGGGACTAGAAATGAGCAGTTCTTC.

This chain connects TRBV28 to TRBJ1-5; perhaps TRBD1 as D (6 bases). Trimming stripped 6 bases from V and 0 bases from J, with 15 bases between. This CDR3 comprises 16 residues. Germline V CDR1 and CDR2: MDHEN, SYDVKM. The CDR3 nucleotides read TGTGCCAGCAGCCCTAGGGGGGGGAATAGCAATCAGCCCCAGCATTTT. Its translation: CASSPRGGNSNQPQHF.

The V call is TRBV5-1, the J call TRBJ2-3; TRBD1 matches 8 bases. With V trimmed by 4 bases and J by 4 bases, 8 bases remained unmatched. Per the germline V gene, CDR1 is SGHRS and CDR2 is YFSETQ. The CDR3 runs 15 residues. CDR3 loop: CASSRRGQGADTQYF. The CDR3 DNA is TGCGCCAGCAGCCGTCGAGGACAGGGAGCAGATACGCAGTATTTT.

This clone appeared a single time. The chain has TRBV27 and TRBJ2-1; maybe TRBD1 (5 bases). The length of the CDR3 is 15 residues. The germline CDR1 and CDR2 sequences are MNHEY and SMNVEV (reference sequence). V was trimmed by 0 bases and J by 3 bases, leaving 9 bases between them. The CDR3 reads CASSLSQGGYNEQFF. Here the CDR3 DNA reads TGTGCCAGCAGTTTATCTCAGGGTGGCTACAATGAGCAGTTCTTC.

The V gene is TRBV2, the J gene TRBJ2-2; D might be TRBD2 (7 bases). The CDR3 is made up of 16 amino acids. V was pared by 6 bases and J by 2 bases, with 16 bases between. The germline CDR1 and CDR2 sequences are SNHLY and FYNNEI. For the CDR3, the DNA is TGTGCCAGCAGGCCATTGGCGGGGGCAAACACCGGGGAGCTGTTTTTT. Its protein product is CASRPLAGANTGELFF.

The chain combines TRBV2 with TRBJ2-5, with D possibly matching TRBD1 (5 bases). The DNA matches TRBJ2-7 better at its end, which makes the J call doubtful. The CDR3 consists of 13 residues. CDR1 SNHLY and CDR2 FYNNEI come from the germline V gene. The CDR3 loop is CASSLDTFYEQYF. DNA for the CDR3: TGTGCCAGCAGTCTGGACACCTTCTACGAGCAGTACTTC.

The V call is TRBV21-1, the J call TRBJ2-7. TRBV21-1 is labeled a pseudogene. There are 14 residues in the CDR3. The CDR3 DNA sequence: TGTGCCAGCAGCAAAGCTTGCTGGGCCTACGAGCAGTACTTC. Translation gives CASSKACWAYEQYF.

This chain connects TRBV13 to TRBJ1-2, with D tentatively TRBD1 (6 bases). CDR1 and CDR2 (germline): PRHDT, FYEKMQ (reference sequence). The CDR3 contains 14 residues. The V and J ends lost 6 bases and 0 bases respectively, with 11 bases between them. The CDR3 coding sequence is TGTGCCAGCAGTTCCGACAGGTCTAACTATGGCTACACCTTC. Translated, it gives CASSSDRSNYGYTF.

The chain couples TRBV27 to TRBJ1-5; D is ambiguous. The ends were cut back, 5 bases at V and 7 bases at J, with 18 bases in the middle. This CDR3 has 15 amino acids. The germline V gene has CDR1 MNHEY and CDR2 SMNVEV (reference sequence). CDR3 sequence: CASSPHQASGQPQHF. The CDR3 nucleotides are TGTGCCAGCAGTCCCCACCAGGCTTCTGGGCAGCCCCAGCATTTT.

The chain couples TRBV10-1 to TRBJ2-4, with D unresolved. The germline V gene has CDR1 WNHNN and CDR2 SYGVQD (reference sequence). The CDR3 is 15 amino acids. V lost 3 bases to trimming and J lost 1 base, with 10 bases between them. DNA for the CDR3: TGCGCCAGCAGTGACCCCGTAGGGGCCAAAAACATTCAGTACTTC. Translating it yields CASSDPVGAKNIQYF.

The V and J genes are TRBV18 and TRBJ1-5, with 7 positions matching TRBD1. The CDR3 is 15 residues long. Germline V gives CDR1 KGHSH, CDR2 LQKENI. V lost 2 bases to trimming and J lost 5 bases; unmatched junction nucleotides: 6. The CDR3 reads CASSPRQGLDQPQHF. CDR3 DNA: TGTGCCAGCTCACCAAGACAGGGTCTGGATCAGCCCCAGCATTTT.

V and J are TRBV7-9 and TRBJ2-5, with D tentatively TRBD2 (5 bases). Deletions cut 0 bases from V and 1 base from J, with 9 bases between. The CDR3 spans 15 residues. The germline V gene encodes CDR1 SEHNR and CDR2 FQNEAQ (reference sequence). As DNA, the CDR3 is TGTGCCAGCAGCTTAGCGGTAGCGACCCAAGAGACCCAGTACTTC. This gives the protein CASSLAVATQETQYF.

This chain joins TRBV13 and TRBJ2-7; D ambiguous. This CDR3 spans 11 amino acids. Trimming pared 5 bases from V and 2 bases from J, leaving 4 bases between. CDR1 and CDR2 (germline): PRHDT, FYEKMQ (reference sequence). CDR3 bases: TGTGCCAGCAGCCGGACCTACGAGCAGTACTTC. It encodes CASSRTYEQYF. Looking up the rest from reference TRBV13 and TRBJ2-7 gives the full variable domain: AAGVIQSPRHLIKEKRETATLKCYPIPRHDTVYWYQQGPGQDPQFLISFYEKMQSDKGSIPDRFSAQQFSDYHSELNMSSLELGDSALYFCASSRTYEQYFGPGTRLTVT.

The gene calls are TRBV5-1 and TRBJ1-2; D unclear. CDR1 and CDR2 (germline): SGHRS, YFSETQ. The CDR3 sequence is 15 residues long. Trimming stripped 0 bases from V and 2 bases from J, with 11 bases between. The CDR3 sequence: CASSLGMAINYGYTF. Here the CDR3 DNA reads TGCGCCAGCAGCTTGGGGATGGCAATCAACTATGGCTACACCTTC.